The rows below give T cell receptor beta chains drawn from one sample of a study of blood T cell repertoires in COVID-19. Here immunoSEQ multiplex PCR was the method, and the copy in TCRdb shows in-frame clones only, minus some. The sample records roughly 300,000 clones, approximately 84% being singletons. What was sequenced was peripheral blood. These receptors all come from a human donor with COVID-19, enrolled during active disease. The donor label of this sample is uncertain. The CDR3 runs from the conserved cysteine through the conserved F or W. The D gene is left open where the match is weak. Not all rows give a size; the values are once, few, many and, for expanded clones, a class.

DNA: TGTGCCAGCAGTATTACCGGGACAGTAAACACTGAAGCTTTCTTT
CDR3: CASSITGTVNTEAFF
J: TRBJ1-1
size: .
D: TRBD1
V: TRBV28

DNA: TGTGCCAGCAGTGAGACAGGGAGCTCCTACAATGAGCAGTTCTTC
CDR3: CASSETGSSYNEQFF
J: TRBJ2-1
size: .
D: TRBD1
V: TRBV6-1

DNA: TGTGCCAGCAGGCCAGGGGGTGGCATCTATAATTCACCCCTCCACTTT
CDR3: CASRPGGGIYNSPLHF
J: TRBJ1-6
size: few
D: TRBD1
V: TRBV6-6

DNA: TGTGCCACCCGACTAGCGCCATACACAGATACGCAGTATTTT
CDR3: CATRLAPYTDTQYF
J: TRBJ2-3
size: .
D: TRBD2
V: TRBV28

DNA: TGTGCCATCAGTGAGTCGCCCCGGGAGAACAATGAGCAGTTCTTC
CDR3: CAISESPRENNEQFF
J: TRBJ2-1
size: .
D: .
V: TRBV10-3

DNA: TGTGCTAGCAGCTTAAATACAGGGAACACCGGGGAGCTGTTTTTT
CDR3: CASSLNTGNTGELFF
J: TRBJ2-2
size: few
D: .
V: TRBV7-7

DNA: TGTGCCAGCAGCCAAGGGGTCCGCGGTAGGCAGCGCTCATCCTATGGCTACACCTTC
CDR3: CASSQGVRGRQRSSYGYTF
J: TRBJ1-2
size: .
D: .
V: TRBV14

DNA: TGTGCCAGCAGCGATCAAGGACAGACTTATAGTCCCAGCTCTGGAAACACCATATATTTT
CDR3: CASSDQGQTYSPSSGNTIYF
J: TRBJ1-3
size: .
D: .
V: TRBV5-4

DNA: TGCGCCAGCAGCTTACAAGGGAGCAATGAGCAGTTCTTC
CDR3: CASSLQGSNEQFF
J: TRBJ2-1
size: .
D: .
V: TRBV5-1

DNA: TGTGCCAGCAGTAAGCGGACAGCGACCTACGAGCAGTACTTC
CDR3: CASSKRTATYEQYF
J: TRBJ2-7
size: .
D: .
V: TRBV25-1

DNA: TGTGCCAGTAGTAGGACAGCCTTGAACACTGAAGCTTTCTTT
CDR3: CASSRTALNTEAFF
J: TRBJ1-1
size: .
D: .
V: TRBV19

DNA: TGTGCTAGTGGTTTGCCGTACCGGGACAGCGTAAATCTGAACACTGAAGCTTTCTTT
CDR3: CASGLPYRDSVNLNTEAFF
J: TRBJ1-1
size: .
D: TRBD1
V: TRBV12-5

DNA: TGTGCCAGCACTGACGACAGACTGAACACTGAAGCTTTCTTT
CDR3: CASTDDRLNTEAFF
J: TRBJ1-1
size: .
D: .
V: TRBV2

DNA: TGCGCCAGCAGCTTGGGTGGGGGCGATGAGCAGTTCTTC
CDR3: CASSLGGGDEQFF
J: TRBJ2-1
size: .
D: .
V: TRBV5-1

DNA: TGTGCCAGCAGTTTATGGGGGGGCTCTGGAAACACCATATATTTT
CDR3: CASSLWGGSGNTIYF
J: TRBJ1-3
size: .
D: .
V: TRBV28

DNA: TGTGCCAGCAGCCTACCCGGACAGGTTAACTATGGCTACACCTTC
CDR3: CASSLPGQVNYGYTF
J: TRBJ1-2
size: once
D: TRBD1
V: TRBV5-4

DNA: TGTGCCTGGAGTGCAGGGTCTAACTATGGCTACACCTTC
CDR3: CAWSAGSNYGYTF
J: TRBJ1-2
size: .
D: .
V: TRBV30

DNA: TGCGCCAGCAGCTTGGATGGGACAGGCACCAGTTATAGCAATCAGCCCCAGCATTTT
CDR3: CASSLDGTGTSYSNQPQHF
J: TRBJ1-5
size: .
D: TRBD1
V: TRBV5-1

DNA: TGTGCCAGCAGCTTTTATCTGGCGGGAGGGCCCTACGAGCAGTACTTC
CDR3: CASSFYLAGGPYEQYF
J: TRBJ2-7
size: .
D: TRBD2
V: TRBV5-6

DNA: TGTGCCAGCAGCCAAGGAGCGGGAGGTCCCCGGTCGCAGTATTTT
CDR3: CASSQGAGGPRSQYF
J: TRBJ2-3
size: few
D: TRBD2
V: TRBV3-1/TRBV3-2

DNA: TGCAGCGTGGGTTGGGTGCGGGGTGAAAAACTGTTTTTT
CDR3: CSVGWVRGEKLFF
J: TRBJ1-4
size: .
D: .
V: TRBV29-1

DNA: TGCGCCAGCAGCCAAGAGAGCAATGAAAAACTGTTTTTT
CDR3: CASSQESNEKLFF
J: TRBJ1-4
size: .
D: .
V: TRBV4-3

DNA: TGTGCCAGTAGTATAGCCCGCGGATCCATGGACGAGCAGTACTTC
CDR3: CASSIARGSMDEQYF
J: TRBJ2-7
size: once
D: .
V: TRBV19

DNA: TGTGCCAGTAGTATAGATAGCGGCTCCTACAATGAGCAGTTCTTC
CDR3: CASSIDSGSYNEQFF
J: TRBJ2-1
size: .
D: .
V: TRBV19

DNA: TGTGCCAGCAGCTTTGGACAGGGCGGGAACACCGGGGAGCTGTTTTTT
CDR3: CASSFGQGGNTGELFF
J: TRBJ2-2
size: .
D: TRBD1
V: TRBV5-4